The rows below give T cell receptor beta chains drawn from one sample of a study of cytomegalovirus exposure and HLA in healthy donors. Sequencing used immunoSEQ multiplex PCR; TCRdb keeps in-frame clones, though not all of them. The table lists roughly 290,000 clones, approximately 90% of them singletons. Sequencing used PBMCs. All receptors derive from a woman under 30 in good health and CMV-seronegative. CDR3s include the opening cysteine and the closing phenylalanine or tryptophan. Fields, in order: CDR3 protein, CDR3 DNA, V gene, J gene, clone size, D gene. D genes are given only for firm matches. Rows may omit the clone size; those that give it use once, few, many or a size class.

cdr3_aa: CASSISVNYGYTF; cdr3_nt: TGTGCCAGTAGTATCAGCGTGAACTATGGCTACACCTTC; v_call: TRBV19; j_call: TRBJ1-2; clone_size: once; d_call: -
cdr3_aa: CASSYSLPPQTLSQFF; cdr3_nt: TGTGCCAGCAGTTACTCACTTCCCCCCCAGACTCTTTCTCAGTTCTTC; v_call: TRBV6-6; j_call: TRBJ2-1; clone_size: -; d_call: -
cdr3_aa: CAWTLTGGHGYTF; cdr3_nt: TGTGCCTGGACCTTAACAGGGGGGCATGGCTACACCTTC; v_call: TRBV30; j_call: TRBJ1-2; clone_size: -; d_call: TRBD1
cdr3_aa: CASRDSFARAADGYTF; cdr3_nt: TGCGCCAGCAGGGACTCTTTCGCCCGGGCAGCGGATGGCTACACCTTC; v_call: TRBV10-2; j_call: TRBJ1-2; clone_size: -; d_call: -
cdr3_aa: CASSSDGASETDTQYF; cdr3_nt: TGTGCCAGCTCGTCAGATGGGGCCTCAGAAACAGATACGCAGTATTTT; v_call: TRBV18; j_call: TRBJ2-3; clone_size: -; d_call: -
cdr3_aa: CASSESIGLAGGYEQYF; cdr3_nt: TGCGCCAGCAGTGAGTCGATTGGGCTAGCGGGGGGTTACGAGCAGTACTTC; v_call: TRBV10-2; j_call: TRBJ2-7; clone_size: -; d_call: TRBD2
cdr3_aa: CASSPGTGGSPLHF; cdr3_nt: TGTGCCAGCAGTCCCGGGACAGGGGGCTCACCCCTCCACTTT; v_call: TRBV6-5; j_call: TRBJ1-6; clone_size: -; d_call: TRBD1
cdr3_aa: CASSPLGGETQYF; cdr3_nt: TGTGCCAGCTCACCACTAGGGGGAGAGACCCAGTACTTC; v_call: TRBV18; j_call: TRBJ2-5; clone_size: -; d_call: -
cdr3_aa: CASVFRTGGSYEQYF; cdr3_nt: TGTGCCTCAGTCTTCAGGACAGGGGGCTCCTACGAGCAGTACTTC; v_call: TRBV19; j_call: TRBJ2-7; clone_size: -; d_call: TRBD1
cdr3_aa: CASSEAGGTRTYEQYF; cdr3_nt: TGTGCCAGCAGTGAAGCGGGGGGAACGAGAACCTACGAGCAGTACTTC; v_call: TRBV6-1; j_call: TRBJ2-7; clone_size: -; d_call: -
cdr3_aa: CASSLVGQGGDEQFF; cdr3_nt: TGTGCCAGCAGCTTGGTAGGGCAGGGGGGCGATGAGCAGTTCTTC; v_call: TRBV5-4; j_call: TRBJ2-1; clone_size: -; d_call: -
cdr3_aa: CASTKQGLYNEQFF; cdr3_nt: TGCGCCAGCACGAAACAGGGATTATACAATGAGCAGTTCTTC; v_call: TRBV5-1; j_call: TRBJ2-1; clone_size: -; d_call: -
cdr3_aa: CASKDRDPYEQYF; cdr3_nt: TGTGCCAGCAAGGACAGGGACCCCTACGAGCAGTACTTC; v_call: TRBV28; j_call: TRBJ2-7; clone_size: -; d_call: TRBD1
cdr3_aa: CASSLALRGYSGNTIYF; cdr3_nt: TGTGCCAGCAGCTTAGCTCTACGGGGGTACTCTGGAAACACCATATATTTT; v_call: TRBV7-2; j_call: TRBJ1-3; clone_size: -; d_call: -
cdr3_aa: CASRTGTSAGTIYF; cdr3_nt: TGTGCCAGCAGAACCGGGACTTCGGCTGGCACCATATATTTT; v_call: TRBV6-5; j_call: TRBJ1-3; clone_size: -; d_call: -
cdr3_aa: CASSPHGQRRYGYTF; cdr3_nt: TGCGCCAGCAGCCCACATGGACAGAGGCGATATGGCTACACCTTC; v_call: TRBV4-1; j_call: TRBJ1-2; clone_size: -; d_call: -
cdr3_aa: CASSRRGPLHF; cdr3_nt: TGTGCCAGCAGTCGGAGGGGACCCCTCCACTTT; v_call: TRBV2; j_call: TRBJ1-6; clone_size: -; d_call: -
cdr3_aa: CASSLAGLGYGYTF; cdr3_nt: TGTGCCAGCAGCTTGGCAGGGTTGGGATATGGCTACACCTTC; v_call: TRBV5-6; j_call: TRBJ1-2; clone_size: -; d_call: -
cdr3_aa: CASSLAGGSADTQYF; cdr3_nt: TGTGCCAGCAGCTTAGCGGGGGGGAGCGCAGATACGCAGTATTTT; v_call: TRBV7-3; j_call: TRBJ2-3; clone_size: -; d_call: TRBD2
cdr3_aa: CAISEPPSDSRYF; cdr3_nt: TGTGCCATCAGTGAGCCCCCAAGTGACTCCCGGTACTTC; v_call: TRBV10-3; j_call: TRBJ2-5; clone_size: -; d_call: -
cdr3_aa: CASSLGPPGGVRTQYF; cdr3_nt: TGTGCTAGCAGCTTAGGCCCCCCCGGCGGGGTGCGAACCCAGTACTTC; v_call: TRBV7-7; j_call: TRBJ2-5; clone_size: -; d_call: -
cdr3_aa: CASSGRLAGSTDTQYF; cdr3_nt: TGTGCCAGTAGTGGGCGACTAGCGGGGAGCACAGATACGCAGTATTTT; v_call: TRBV19; j_call: TRBJ2-3; clone_size: -; d_call: TRBD2
cdr3_aa: CASSEMGQGAYEQYF; cdr3_nt: TGTGCCAGCAGTGAAATGGGACAGGGGGCCTACGAGCAGTACTTC; v_call: TRBV25-1; j_call: TRBJ2-7; clone_size: -; d_call: TRBD1
cdr3_aa: CASSDSGGGNTDTQYF; cdr3_nt: TGTGCCAGCAGTGACTCGGGCGGGGGGAACACAGATACGCAGTATTTT; v_call: TRBV6-4; j_call: TRBJ2-3; clone_size: few; d_call: TRBD2
cdr3_aa: CASSMTQGSGNTIYF; cdr3_nt: TGTGCCAGCTCCATGACGCAGGGCTCTGGAAACACCATATATTTT; v_call: TRBV18; j_call: TRBJ1-3; clone_size: -; d_call: -
cdr3_aa: CASSGSGTGYNYGYTF; cdr3_nt: TGTGCCAGCAGCGGCTCCGGGACAGGTTATAACTATGGCTACACCTTC; v_call: TRBV9; j_call: TRBJ1-2; clone_size: -; d_call: TRBD1
cdr3_aa: CASSPPLTADTEAFF; cdr3_nt: TGTGCCAGCTCACCACCGTTGACAGCTGACACTGAAGCTTTCTTT; v_call: TRBV18; j_call: TRBJ1-1; clone_size: -; d_call: -
cdr3_aa: CASSLGEYEQYF; cdr3_nt: TGCGCCAGCAGCTTGGGAGAGTACGAGCAGTACTTC; v_call: TRBV5-1; j_call: TRBJ2-7; clone_size: -; d_call: -
cdr3_aa: CASSIPDRGRTEAFF; cdr3_nt: TGTGCCAGCAGTATACCGGACAGGGGGAGGACTGAAGCTTTCTTT; v_call: TRBV6-6; j_call: TRBJ1-1; clone_size: once; d_call: TRBD1
cdr3_aa: CASSLSQVSYGYTF; cdr3_nt: TGTGCCAGCAGTTTATCCCAGGTCTCTTATGGCTACACCTTC; v_call: TRBV27; j_call: TRBJ1-2; clone_size: -; d_call: -
cdr3_aa: CASSGPGQGAEQFF; cdr3_nt: TGTGCCAGCAGCGGACCGGGACAGGGGGCTGAGCAGTTCTTC; v_call: TRBV27; j_call: TRBJ2-1; clone_size: -; d_call: TRBD1
cdr3_aa: CASRGIQGNQPQHF; cdr3_nt: TGTGCCAGCAGGGGGATACAGGGGAATCAGCCCCAGCATTTT; v_call: TRBV2; j_call: TRBJ1-5; clone_size: -; d_call: TRBD1
cdr3_aa: CASSVGRDYGYTF; cdr3_nt: TGTGCCAGCAGTGTGGGGCGAGACTATGGCTACACCTTC; v_call: TRBV6-1; j_call: TRBJ1-2; clone_size: -; d_call: -
cdr3_aa: CAWSDRGHQPQHF; cdr3_nt: TGTGCCTGGAGCGACAGGGGTCATCAGCCCCAGCATTTT; v_call: TRBV30; j_call: TRBJ1-5; clone_size: -; d_call: TRBD1
cdr3_aa: CASSSGPGQEAFF; cdr3_nt: TGTGCCAGCAGTTCGGGACCGGGACAGGAAGCTTTCTTT; v_call: TRBV27; j_call: TRBJ1-1; clone_size: once; d_call: TRBD1
cdr3_aa: CASSLLGLAGGTNEQFF; cdr3_nt: TGTGCCAGCAGTTTGTTGGGACTAGCGGGGGGGACCAATGAGCAGTTCTTC; v_call: TRBV28; j_call: TRBJ2-1; clone_size: -; d_call: TRBD2
cdr3_aa: CASSQLPGQPHEQYF; cdr3_nt: TGCGCCAGCAGCCAACTTCCCGGACAGCCGCACGAGCAGTACTTC; v_call: TRBV4-1; j_call: TRBJ2-7; clone_size: -; d_call: -
cdr3_aa: CASSLAGTGVGYTF; cdr3_nt: TGTGCCAGCAGCTTAGCCGGGACAGGGGTTGGCTACACCTTC; v_call: TRBV7-2; j_call: TRBJ1-2; clone_size: -; d_call: TRBD1
cdr3_aa: CSARGLAGAFF; cdr3_nt: TGCAGTGCTAGGGGACTCGCTGGGGCTTTCTTT; v_call: TRBV20-1; j_call: TRBJ1-1; clone_size: few; d_call: -
cdr3_aa: CASSSGRASSYNEQFF; cdr3_nt: TGTGCCAGCAGTTCCGGTCGCGCGAGCTCCTACAATGAGCAGTTCTTC; v_call: TRBV6-5; j_call: TRBJ2-1; clone_size: -; d_call: -
cdr3_aa: CASSVGAFANEQFF; cdr3_nt: TGTGCCAGCAGCGTAGGCGCATTCGCCAATGAGCAGTTCTTC; v_call: TRBV9; j_call: TRBJ2-1; clone_size: -; d_call: -
cdr3_aa: CASSTPGGSGYTF; cdr3_nt: TGTGCCAGCAGCACACCAGGGGGTTCTGGCTACACCTTC; v_call: TRBV27; j_call: TRBJ1-2; clone_size: -; d_call: TRBD1
cdr3_aa: CASSLVEGPHGYTF; cdr3_nt: TGTGCCAGCAGCTTAGTTGAGGGTCCGCATGGCTACACCTTC; v_call: TRBV7-2; j_call: TRBJ1-2; clone_size: -; d_call: -
cdr3_aa: CASSSASGGSVDEQYF; cdr3_nt: TGTGCCAGCAGTTCCGCTAGCGGGGGGTCTGTCGACGAGCAGTACTTC; v_call: TRBV6-6; j_call: TRBJ2-7; clone_size: -; d_call: TRBD2
cdr3_aa: CASSGGQGYQETQYF; cdr3_nt: TGTGCCAGCAGCGGCGGACAGGGGTACCAAGAGACCCAGTACTTC; v_call: TRBV11-3; j_call: TRBJ2-5; clone_size: -; d_call: TRBD1
cdr3_aa: CASSRSSLYYGYTF; cdr3_nt: TGTGCCAGCTCCCGGTCTTCACTTTACTATGGCTACACCTTC; v_call: TRBV6-5; j_call: TRBJ1-2; clone_size: -; d_call: -
cdr3_aa: CASSSRDRGLSYEQYF; cdr3_nt: TGTGCCAGCAGCAGCCGGGACAGGGGGCTATCCTACGAGCAGTACTTC; v_call: TRBV13; j_call: TRBJ2-7; clone_size: once; d_call: TRBD1
cdr3_aa: CASGLHLNLHPQPQHF; cdr3_nt: TGTGCTAGTGGTTTACATCTCAACCTTCACCCTCAGCCCCAGCATTTT; v_call: TRBV12-5; j_call: TRBJ1-5; clone_size: -; d_call: -
cdr3_aa: CASSDGQGRFYEQYF; cdr3_nt: TGTGCCAGCAGTGACGGACAGGGGCGATTTTACGAGCAGTACTTC; v_call: TRBV25-1; j_call: TRBJ2-7; clone_size: -; d_call: TRBD1
cdr3_aa: CASSNPGQGAKGAFF; cdr3_nt: TGTGCCAGCAGCAACCCGGGACAGGGGGCTAAGGGAGCTTTCTTT; v_call: TRBV13; j_call: TRBJ1-1; clone_size: -; d_call: TRBD1
cdr3_aa: CASSPKQGGPSLTEAFF; cdr3_nt: TGTGCCAGCTCACCTAAACAGGGGGGACCCTCTCTCACTGAAGCTTTCTTT; v_call: TRBV18; j_call: TRBJ1-1; clone_size: -; d_call: TRBD1
cdr3_aa: CASSEEGGGLSSGNTIYF; cdr3_nt: TGTGCCAGCAGTGAAGAAGGGGGCGGCCTATCTTCTGGAAACACCATATATTTT; v_call: TRBV2; j_call: TRBJ1-3; clone_size: -; d_call: TRBD1
cdr3_aa: CASSFGQSYEQYF; cdr3_nt: TGTGCCAGCAGCTTCGGACAGTCCTACGAGCAGTACTTC; v_call: TRBV7-6; j_call: TRBJ2-7; clone_size: -; d_call: -
cdr3_aa: CASSTRDRDNEQFF; cdr3_nt: TGTGCCAGCAGCACTCGGGACAGAGACAATGAGCAGTTCTTC; v_call: TRBV7-2; j_call: TRBJ2-1; clone_size: -; d_call: TRBD1
cdr3_aa: CASSPTGGNSPLHF; cdr3_nt: TGTGCCAGCAGCCCCACGGGAGGGAATTCACCCCTCCACTTT; v_call: TRBV7-3; j_call: TRBJ1-6; clone_size: -; d_call: -
cdr3_aa: CASSEALGGELFF; cdr3_nt: TGCGCCAGCAGTGAGGCCCTAGGCGGGGAGCTGTTTTTT; v_call: TRBV10-1; j_call: TRBJ2-2; clone_size: -; d_call: -